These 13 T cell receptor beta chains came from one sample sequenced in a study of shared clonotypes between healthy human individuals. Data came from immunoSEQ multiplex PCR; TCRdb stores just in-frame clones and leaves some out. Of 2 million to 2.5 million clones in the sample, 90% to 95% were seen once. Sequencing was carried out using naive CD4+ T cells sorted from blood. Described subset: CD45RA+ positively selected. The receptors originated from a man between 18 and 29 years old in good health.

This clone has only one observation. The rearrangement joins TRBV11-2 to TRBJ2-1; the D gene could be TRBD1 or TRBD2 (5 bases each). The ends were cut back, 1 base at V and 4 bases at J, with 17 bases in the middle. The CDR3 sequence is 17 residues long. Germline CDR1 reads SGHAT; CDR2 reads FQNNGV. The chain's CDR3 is CASSLVGVRIKYNEQFF. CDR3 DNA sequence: TGTGCCAGCAGCTTAGTGGGGGTCCGGATTAAGTACAATGAGCAGTTCTTC.

This CDR3 reads CASSYLGGPTMGQPQHF. CDR3 coding DNA: TGTGCCAGCAGCTACCTAGGAGGGCCGACCATGGGTCAGCCCCAGCATTTT. The chain joins TRBV27 to TRBJ1-5, with D uncertain. The CDR3 covers 17 residues. Trimming pared 6 bases from V and 6 bases from J, leaving 24 bases between. Germline CDR1 reads MNHEY; CDR2 reads SMNVEV (reference sequence).

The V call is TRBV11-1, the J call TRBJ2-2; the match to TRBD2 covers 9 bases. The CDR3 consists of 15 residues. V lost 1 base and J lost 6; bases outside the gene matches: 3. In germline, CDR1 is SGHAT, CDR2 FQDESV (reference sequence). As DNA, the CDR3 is TGTGCCAGCAGCTTAGTTCTAGCGGGGCCCGGGGAGCTGTTTTTT. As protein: CASSLVLAGPGELFF.

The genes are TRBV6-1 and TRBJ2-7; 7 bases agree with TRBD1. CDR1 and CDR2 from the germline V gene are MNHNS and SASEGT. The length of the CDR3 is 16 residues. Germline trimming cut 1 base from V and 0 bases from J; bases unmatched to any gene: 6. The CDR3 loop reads CASSEVPDRSSYEQYF. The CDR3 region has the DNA TGTGCCAGCAGTGAAGTTCCGGACAGGAGCTCCTACGAGCAGTACTTC.

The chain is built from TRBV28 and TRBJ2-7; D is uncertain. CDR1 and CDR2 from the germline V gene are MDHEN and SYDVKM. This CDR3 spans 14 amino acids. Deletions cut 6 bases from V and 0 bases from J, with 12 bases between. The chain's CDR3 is CASSLPSGSYEQYF. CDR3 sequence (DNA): TGTGCCAGCAGCCTGCCGAGTGGCTCCTACGAGCAGTACTTC.

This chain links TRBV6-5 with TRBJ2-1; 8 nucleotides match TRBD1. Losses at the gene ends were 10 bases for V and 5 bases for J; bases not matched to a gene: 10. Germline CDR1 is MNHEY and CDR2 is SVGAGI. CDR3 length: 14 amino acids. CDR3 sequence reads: CATAPWGQDNEQFF. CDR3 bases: TGTGCCACCGCACCCTGGGGACAGGACAATGAGCAGTTCTTC.

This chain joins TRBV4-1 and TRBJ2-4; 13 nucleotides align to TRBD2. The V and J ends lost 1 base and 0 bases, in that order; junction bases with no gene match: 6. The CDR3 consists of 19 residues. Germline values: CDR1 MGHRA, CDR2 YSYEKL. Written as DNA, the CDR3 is TGCGCCAGCAGCCAAGTGACTAGCGGGAGGCCTATAGCCAAAAACATTCAGTACTTC. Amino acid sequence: CASSQVTSGRPIAKNIQYF.

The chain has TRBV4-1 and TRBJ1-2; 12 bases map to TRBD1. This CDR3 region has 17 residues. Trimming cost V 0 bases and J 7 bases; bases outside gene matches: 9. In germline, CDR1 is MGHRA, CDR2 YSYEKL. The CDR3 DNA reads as TGCGCCAGCAGCCAAGATTTGTGGGGACAGGGGGCGCCTGGCTACACCTTC. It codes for CASSQDLWGQGAPGYTF.

The CDR3 reads CASSLQGNMNTEAFF. CDR3 coding DNA: TGTGCCAGCAGCTTACAGGGAAACATGAACACTGAAGCTTTCTTT. The chain uses TRBV11-2 and TRBJ1-1, with D possibly being TRBD1 (5 bases). CDR1 and CDR2 from the germline V gene are SGHAT and FQNNGV. The CDR3 is 15 residues long. The V and J ends lost 2 bases and 0 bases respectively, with 10 bases between them.

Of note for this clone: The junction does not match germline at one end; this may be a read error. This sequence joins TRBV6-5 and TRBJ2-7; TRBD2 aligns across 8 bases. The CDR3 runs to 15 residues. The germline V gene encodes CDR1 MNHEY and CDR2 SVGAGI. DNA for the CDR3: TGTGCCAGCAGATACTCACGAGGGACTAGCTACGAGCAGTACTTC. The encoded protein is CASRYSRGTSYEQYF.

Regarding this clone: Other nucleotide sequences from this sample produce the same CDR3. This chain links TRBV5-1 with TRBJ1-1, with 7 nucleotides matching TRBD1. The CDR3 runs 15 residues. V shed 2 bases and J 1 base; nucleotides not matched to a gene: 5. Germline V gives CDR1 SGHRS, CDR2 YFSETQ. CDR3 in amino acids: CASSLGDRANTEAFF. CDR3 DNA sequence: TGCGCCAGCAGCTTAGGGGACAGAGCGAACACTGAAGCTTTCTTT.

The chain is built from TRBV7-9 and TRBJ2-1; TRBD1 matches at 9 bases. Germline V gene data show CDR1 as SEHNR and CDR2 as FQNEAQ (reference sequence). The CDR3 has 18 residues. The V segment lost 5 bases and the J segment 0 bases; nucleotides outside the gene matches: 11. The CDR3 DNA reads TGTGCCAGCAGCCCCGGGACAGGGTTCCTCAGCTCCTACAATGAGCAGTTCTTC. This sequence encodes CASSPGTGFLSSYNEQFF.

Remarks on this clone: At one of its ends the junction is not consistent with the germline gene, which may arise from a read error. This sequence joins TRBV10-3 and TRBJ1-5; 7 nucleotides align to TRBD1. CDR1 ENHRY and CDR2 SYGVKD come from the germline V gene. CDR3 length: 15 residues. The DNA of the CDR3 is TGTGCCATCAATGAGATCGGGACAGTAAATCAGCCCCAGCATTTT. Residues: CAINEIGTVNQPQHF.